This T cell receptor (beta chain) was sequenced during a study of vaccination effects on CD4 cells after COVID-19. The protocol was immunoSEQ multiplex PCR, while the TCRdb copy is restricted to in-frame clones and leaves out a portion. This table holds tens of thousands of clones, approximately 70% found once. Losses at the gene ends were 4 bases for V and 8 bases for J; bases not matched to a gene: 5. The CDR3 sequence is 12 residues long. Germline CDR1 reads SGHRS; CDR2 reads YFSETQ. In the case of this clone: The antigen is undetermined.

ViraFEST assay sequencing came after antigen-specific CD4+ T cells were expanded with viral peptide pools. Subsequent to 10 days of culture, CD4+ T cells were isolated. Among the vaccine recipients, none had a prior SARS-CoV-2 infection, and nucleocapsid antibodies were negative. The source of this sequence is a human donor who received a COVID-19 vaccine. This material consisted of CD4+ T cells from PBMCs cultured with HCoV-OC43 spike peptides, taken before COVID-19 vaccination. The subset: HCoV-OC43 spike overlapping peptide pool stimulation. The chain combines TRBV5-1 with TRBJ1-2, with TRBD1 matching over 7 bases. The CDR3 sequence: CASSPQGTGYTF. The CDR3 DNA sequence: TGCGCCAGCAGCCCACAGGGGACCGGCTACACCTTC. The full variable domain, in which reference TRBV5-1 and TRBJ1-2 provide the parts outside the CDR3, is KAGVTQTPRYLIKTRGQQVTLSCSPISGHRSVSWYQQTPGQGLQFLFEYFSETQRNKGNFPGRFSGRQFSNSRSEMNVSTLELGDSALYLCASSPQGTGYTFGSGTRLTVV.